This is a list of T cell receptor beta chains from one sample in a study of siplizumab effects on memory and regulatory T cells. Assay used: immunoSEQ multiplex PCR; TCRdb lists only in-frame clones, some missing. The repertoire consists of 100,000 or so clones, with roughly 93% occurring once and the leading ten covering 0.16%. Specimen: non-Treg CD4+ T cells sorted from blood. The source of these receptors is a human donor in good health. CDR3s include the opening cysteine and the closing phenylalanine or tryptophan. The D gene is left open where the match is weak. For some rows the clone size is stated as once, few or many, or as a class when expanded; others skip it.

d_gene	abundance	v_gene	len	j_gene	CDR3aa	CDR3nt
NA	NA	TRBV11-3	16	TRBJ2-5	CASSLVPHMGQETQYF	TGTGCCAGCAGCTTAGTACCCCACATGGGTCAAGAGACCCAGTACTTC
TRBD1	NA	TRBV5-1	18	TRBJ1-2	CASSLVVLGQGSNYGYTF	TGCGCCAGCAGCTTGGTCGTCCTCGGACAGGGTTCTAACTATGGCTACACCTTC
NA	NA	TRBV6-1	16	TRBJ2-1	CASSDSTRGIGNEQFF	TGTGCCAGCAGTGATTCTACGAGGGGGATTGGGAATGAGCAGTTCTTC
TRBD1	NA	TRBV19	16	TRBJ2-2	CASRHGDRDNTGELFF	TGTGCCAGTAGACACGGGGACAGGGATAACACCGGGGAGCTGTTTTTT
TRBD1	NA	TRBV28	14	TRBJ2-2	CASRLTGGTGELFF	TGTGCCAGCAGGCTCACAGGGGGCACCGGGGAGCTGTTTTTT
NA	NA	TRBV5-1	14	TRBJ2-7	CASSLEQTSYEQYF	TGCGCCAGCAGCTTGGAACAGACATCCTACGAGCAGTACTTC
TRBD1	NA	TRBV5-1	17	TRBJ1-1	CASSLPGTGQGGAEAFF	TGCGCCAGCAGCTTGCCGGGCACGGGACAGGGGGGCGCTGAAGCTTTCTTT
TRBD1	once	TRBV10-3	15	TRBJ2-5	CAINGGQGTKETQYF	TGTGCCATCAATGGGGGACAGGGTACTAAAGAGACCCAGTACTTC
NA	NA	TRBV7-2	14	TRBJ1-1	CASSGGGSRTEAFF	TGTGCCAGCAGCGGGGGGGGCTCTCGCACTGAAGCTTTCTTT
NA	NA	TRBV1	15	TRBJ1-2	CTSSQDPRAFYGYTF	TGCACCAGCAGCCAAGATCCTAGGGCCTTCTATGGCTACACCTTC
NA	NA	TRBV4-3	20	TRBJ2-6	CASSQGWQAREISGANVLTF	TGCGCCAGCAGCCAAGGGTGGCAGGCTCGGGAGATCTCTGGGGCCAACGTCCTGACTTTC
NA	NA	TRBV5-5	14	TRBJ1-6	CASSLESEGAPLHF	TGTGCCAGCAGCTTGGAGAGTGAGGGAGCACCCCTCCACTTT
TRBD2	NA	TRBV5-1	16	TRBJ2-1	CASSPRLAGPYNEQFF	TGCGCCAGCAGCCCTCGACTAGCGGGCCCATACAATGAGCAGTTCTTC
TRBD2	NA	TRBV9	18	TRBJ2-1	CASSQTSGGAGSYNEQFF	TGTGCCAGCAGCCAAACTAGCGGGGGGGCCGGTTCCTACAATGAGCAGTTCTTC
NA	NA	TRBV6-5	11	TRBJ1-2	CASSSRGGYTF	TGTGCCAGCAGTTCTCGGGGAGGCTACACCTTC
TRBD1	NA	TRBV6-6	14	TRBJ1-1	CASSHGTGDTEAFF	TGTGCCAGCAGTCACGGGACAGGAGACACTGAAGCTTTCTTT
NA	NA	TRBV6-5	13	TRBJ1-1	CASSYDPNTEAFF	TGTGCCAGCAGTTACGACCCGAACACTGAAGCTTTCTTT
NA	NA	TRBV28	12	TRBJ2-7	CASSIGNYEQYF	TGTGCCAGCAGTATAGGGAACTACGAGCAGTACTTC
NA	NA	TRBV11-2	13	TRBJ2-3	CASSGRPTDTQYF	TGTGCCAGCAGCGGCCGGCCCACAGATACGCAGTATTTT
NA	NA	TRBV25-1	15	TRBJ1-2	CASSDEGVPYYGYTF	TGTGCCAGCAGTGACGAAGGGGTCCCCTACTATGGCTACACCTTC
TRBD2	NA	TRBV4-1	15	TRBJ2-3	CASSLTSGGVDTQYF	TGCGCCAGCAGTCTGACTAGCGGGGGGGTAGATACGCAGTATTTT
NA	NA	TRBV5-4	16	TRBJ2-1	CASSLGARTTYNEQFF	TGTGCCAGCAGCTTGGGTGCGCGAACTACCTACAATGAGCAGTTCTTC
NA	NA	TRBV20-1	10	TRBJ2-5	CSAREETQYF	TGCAGTGCTAGGGAGGAGACCCAGTACTTC
NA	NA	TRBV7-2	14	TRBJ1-2	CASSLWEGDNGYTF	TGTGCCAGCAGCTTATGGGAGGGGGATAATGGCTACACCTTC
NA	NA	TRBV7-3	12	TRBJ1-3	CARETSGNTIYF	TGTGCCAGAGAAACCTCTGGAAACACCATATATTTT
TRBD1	NA	TRBV4-2	17	TRBJ2-7	CASSPRAQTGATYEQYF	TGTGCCAGCAGCCCCCGCGCACAGACAGGGGCTACCTACGAGCAGTACTTC
NA	NA	TRBV4-2	15	TRBJ1-1	CASSRRVGGDTEAFF	TGTGCCAGCAGCCGAAGGGTCGGGGGCGACACTGAAGCTTTCTTT
NA	NA	TRBV7-8	13	TRBJ2-1	CASSLVAHNEQFF	TGTGCCAGCAGCTTAGTAGCGCACAATGAGCAGTTCTTC
NA	NA	TRBV11-3	16	TRBJ2-7	CASSFQPSGGGDEQYF	TGTGCCAGCAGCTTCCAGCCTAGCGGAGGGGGCGACGAGCAGTACTTC
NA	once	TRBV6-5	16	TRBJ2-7	CASSYSITGSRWEQYF	TGTGCCAGCAGTTACTCGATTACGGGCAGCCGGTGGGAGCAGTACTTC
NA	NA	TRBV5-1	14	TRBJ2-7	CASSLGQTAYEQYF	TGCGCCAGCAGCCTCGGACAGACAGCCTACGAGCAGTACTTC
NA	NA	TRBV9	13	TRBJ2-5	CASSVMGGETQYF	TGTGCCAGCAGCGTCATGGGGGGCGAGACCCAGTACTTC
TRBD1	NA	TRBV7-2	14	TRBJ1-5	CASSKSGQGLAQHF	TGTGCCAGCAGCAAATCCGGACAGGGATTGGCCCAGCATTTT
NA	NA	TRBV5-6	14	TRBJ1-1	CASSQDRRGTEAFF	TGTGCCAGCAGCCAAGACAGGCGGGGCACTGAAGCTTTCTTT
TRBD1	NA	TRBV5-4	16	TRBJ2-3	CASSFPTGGVGNTQYF	TGTGCCAGCAGCTTCCCGACAGGGGGCGTAGGGAATACGCAGTATTTT
NA	NA	TRBV28	15	TRBJ2-2	CASSLWDGNTGELFF	TGTGCCAGCAGTTTATGGGACGGCAACACCGGGGAGCTGTTTTTT
TRBD1	NA	TRBV6-5	12	TRBJ2-7	CASRDRAYEQYF	TGTGCCAGCAGGGACAGGGCCTACGAGCAGTACTTC
NA	NA	TRBV2	14	TRBJ1-3	CASSESRRGNTIYF	TGTGCCAGCAGTGAATCTAGGAGGGGAAACACCATATATTTT
NA	NA	TRBV28	13	TRBJ1-2	CASSGTGNYGYTF	TGTGCCAGCAGTGGAACAGGAAACTATGGCTACACCTTC
TRBD1	NA	TRBV2	14	TRBJ1-2	CASSFSGTGDGYTF	TGTGCCAGCAGTTTTTCCGGGACAGGAGATGGCTACACCTTC
NA	NA	TRBV2	15	TRBJ2-2	CASSLGLQNTGELFF	TGTGCCAGCAGCCTGGGACTTCAAAACACCGGGGAGCTGTTTTTT
NA	NA	TRBV5-1	15	TRBJ2-5	CASSPPTNLGETQYF	TGCGCCAGCAGCCCTCCGACTAATTTAGGAGAGACCCAGTACTTC
NA	NA	TRBV28	12	TRBJ2-2	CAEQGRTGELFF	TGTGCGGAACAGGGACGGACCGGGGAGCTGTTTTTT
TRBD1	NA	TRBV6-5	15	TRBJ2-7	CASSKGQGASYEQYF	TGTGCCAGCAGTAAGGGACAGGGGGCGTCCTACGAGCAGTACTTC